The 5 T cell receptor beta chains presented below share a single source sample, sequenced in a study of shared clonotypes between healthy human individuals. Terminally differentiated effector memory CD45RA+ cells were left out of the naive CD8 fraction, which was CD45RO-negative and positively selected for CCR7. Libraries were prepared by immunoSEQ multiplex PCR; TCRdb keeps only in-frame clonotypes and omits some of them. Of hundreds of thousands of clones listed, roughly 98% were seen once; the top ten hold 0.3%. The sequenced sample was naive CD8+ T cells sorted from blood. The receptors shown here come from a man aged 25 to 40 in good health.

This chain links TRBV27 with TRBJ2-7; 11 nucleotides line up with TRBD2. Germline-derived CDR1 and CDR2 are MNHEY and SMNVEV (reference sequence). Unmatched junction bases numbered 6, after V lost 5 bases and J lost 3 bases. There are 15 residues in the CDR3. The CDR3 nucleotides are TGTGCCAGCAGTCTGCGACTAGCGGGACTCTACGAGCAGTACTTC. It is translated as CASSLRLAGLYEQYF.

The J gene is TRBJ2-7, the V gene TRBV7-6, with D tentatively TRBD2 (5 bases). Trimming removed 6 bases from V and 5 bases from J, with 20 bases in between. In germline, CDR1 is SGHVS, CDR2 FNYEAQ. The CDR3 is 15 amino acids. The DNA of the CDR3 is TGTGCCAGCAGTTCTATTCTGGGAGCGCGGGACGAGCAGTACTTC. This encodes CASSSILGARDEQYF.

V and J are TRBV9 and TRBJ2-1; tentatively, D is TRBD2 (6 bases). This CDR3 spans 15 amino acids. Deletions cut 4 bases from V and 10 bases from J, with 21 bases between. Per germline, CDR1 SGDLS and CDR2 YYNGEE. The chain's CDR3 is CASSYLPSSEIEQFF. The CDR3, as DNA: TGTGCCAGCAGCTACTTACCGTCTAGCGAAATAGAGCAGTTCTTC.

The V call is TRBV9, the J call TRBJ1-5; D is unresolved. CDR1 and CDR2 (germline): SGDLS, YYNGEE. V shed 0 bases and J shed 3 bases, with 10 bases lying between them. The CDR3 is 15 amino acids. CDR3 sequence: CASSVDSRFNQPQHF. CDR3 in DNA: TGTGCCAGCAGCGTAGATTCTCGCTTCAATCAGCCCCAGCATTTT.

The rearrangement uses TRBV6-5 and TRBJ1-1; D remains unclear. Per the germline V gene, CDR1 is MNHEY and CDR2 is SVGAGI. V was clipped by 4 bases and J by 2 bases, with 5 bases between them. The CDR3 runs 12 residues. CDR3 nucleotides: TGTGCCAGCAGTTTGAAAAACACTGAAGCTTTCTTT. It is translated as CASSLKNTEAFF.